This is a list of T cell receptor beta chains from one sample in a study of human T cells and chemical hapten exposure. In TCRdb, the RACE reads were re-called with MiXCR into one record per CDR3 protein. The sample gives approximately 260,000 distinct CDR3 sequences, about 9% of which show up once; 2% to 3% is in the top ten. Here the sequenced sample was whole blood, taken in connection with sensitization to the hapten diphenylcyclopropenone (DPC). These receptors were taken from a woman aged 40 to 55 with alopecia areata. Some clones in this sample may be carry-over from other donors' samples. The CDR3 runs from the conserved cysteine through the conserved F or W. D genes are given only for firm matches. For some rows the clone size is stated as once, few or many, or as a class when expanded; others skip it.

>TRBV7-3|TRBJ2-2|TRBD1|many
TGTGCCAGCAGCCGTCCCGGGACAGGGTCGCGGACCGGGGAGCTGTTTTTT
CASSRPGTGSRTGELFF
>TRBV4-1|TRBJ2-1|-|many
TGCGCCAGCAGCCAATGGACTCCTGTGAGCTCCTACAATGAGCAGTTCTTC
CASSQWTPVSSYNEQFF
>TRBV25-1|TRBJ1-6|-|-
TGTGCCAGCAGTCGACAGGAAAATTCACCCCTCCACTTT
CASSRQENSPLHF
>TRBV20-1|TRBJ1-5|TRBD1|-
TGCAGTGCTAGAGCCCCGGACAGGGGTCAGCCCCAGCATTTT
CSARAPDRGQPQHF
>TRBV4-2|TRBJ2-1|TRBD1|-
TGTGCCAGCAGCCCCCTAGGACAGGGTAGCGAGCAGTTCTTC
CASSPLGQGSEQFF
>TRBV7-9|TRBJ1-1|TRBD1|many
TGTGCCAGCAGCCACGGACAGGGAAAAGCTTTCTTT
CASSHGQGKAFF
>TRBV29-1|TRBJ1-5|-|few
TGCAGCGTTGGGGCGGACCCAAGGCAGCCCCAGCATTTT
CSVGADPRQPQHF
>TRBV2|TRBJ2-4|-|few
TGTGCCAGCAGTGACGTGGGGTTACTAGCCAAAAACATTCAGTACTTC
CASSDVGLLAKNIQYF
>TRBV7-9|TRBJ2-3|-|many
TGTGCCAGCAGCCGTGTCGGTACGCAGTATTTT
CASSRVGTQYF
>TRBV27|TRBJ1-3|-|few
TGTGCCAGCCAGGACAGAAGCTCTGGAAACACCATATATTTT
CASQDRSSGNTIYF
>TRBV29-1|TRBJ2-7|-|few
TGCAGCACTGGGGGTCGGTTCGACGAGCAGTACTTC
CSTGGRFDEQYF
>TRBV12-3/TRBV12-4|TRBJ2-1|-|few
TGTGCCAGCAGGCTACCGGGACTTCCTGACAATGAGCAGTTCTTC
CASRLPGLPDNEQFF
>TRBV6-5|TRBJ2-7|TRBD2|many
TGTGCCAGCAGGGGCCGGGGGGACTACTCCTACGAGCAGTACTTC
CASRGRGDYSYEQYF
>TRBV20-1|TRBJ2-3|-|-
TGCAGTGCTAGAGCGGGGACTGTGGGCACAGATACGCAGTATTTT
CSARAGTVGTDTQYF
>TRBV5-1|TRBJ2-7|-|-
TGCGCCAGCAGCTGGACCGGGACTCCGAACTACGAGCAGTACTTC
CASSWTGTPNYEQYF
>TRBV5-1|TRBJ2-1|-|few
TGCGCCAGCAGCTCGGGGGAAAGCGGAAATGAGCAGTTCTTC
CASSSGESGNEQFF
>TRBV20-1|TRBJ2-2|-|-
TGCAGTGCTAGAGTCTCATACGCCGCCGGGGAGCTGTTTTTT
CSARVSYAAGELFF
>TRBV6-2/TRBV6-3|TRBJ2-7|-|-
TGTGCCAGCAGTAACTCGACGTCCTACGAGCAGTACTTC
CASSNSTSYEQYF
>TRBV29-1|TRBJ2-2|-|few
TGCAGCGCCATAGGGGATACCGGGGAGCTGTTTTTT
CSAIGDTGELFF
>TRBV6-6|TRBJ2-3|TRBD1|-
TGTGCCAGCACGGGACAGGGGGCAGATACGCAGTATTTT
CASTGQGADTQYF
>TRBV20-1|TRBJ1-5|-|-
TGCAGTGCTCGACTTCCCCGACAGAATAGCAATCAGCCCCAGCATTTT
CSARLPRQNSNQPQHF
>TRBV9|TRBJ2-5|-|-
TGTGCCAGCAGCGTAGAACCGACAGGAGGAGAGACCCAGTACTTC
CASSVEPTGGETQYF
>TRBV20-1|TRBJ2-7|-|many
TGCAGTGCTAGTGACGAGGACTACGAGCAGTACTTC
CSASDEDYEQYF
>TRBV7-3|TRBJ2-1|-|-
TGTGCCAGCAGCTATGGCAGGGCGGGCTACAATGAGCAGTTCTTC
CASSYGRAGYNEQFF
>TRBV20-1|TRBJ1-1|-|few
TGCAGGGGGGCAGGGTCGACTGAAGCTTTCTTT
CRGAGSTEAFF
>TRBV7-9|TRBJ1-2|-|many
TGTGCCAGCAGTTTCTCCGACAGCGATGGCTACACCTTC
CASSFSDSDGYTF
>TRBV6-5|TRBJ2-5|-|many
TGTGCCAGCAGTTACTCGGTGATAGCCGGAAGGACCCAGTACTTC
CASSYSVIAGRTQYF
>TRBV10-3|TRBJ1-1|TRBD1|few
TGTGCCATCACCCAGACAGGGGTGAACACTGAAGCTTTCTTT
CAITQTGVNTEAFF
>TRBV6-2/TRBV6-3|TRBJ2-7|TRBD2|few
TGTGCCAGCAGTTACCCGACTAGCGGGAGGGCCTCCTACGAGCAGTACTTC
CASSYPTSGRASYEQYF
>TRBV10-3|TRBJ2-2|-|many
TGTGCCAACTCCGGGACGGAAACCGGGGAGCTGTTTTTT
CANSGTETGELFF
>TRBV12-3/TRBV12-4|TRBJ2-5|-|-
TGTGCCAGCAGTTTTGGGTCCACGGGGGAGACCCAGTACTTC
CASSFGSTGETQYF
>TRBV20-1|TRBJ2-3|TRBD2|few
TGCAGCGTTATAGGAGCGGGAGGCTCCGGGGATACGCAGTATTTT
CSVIGAGGSGDTQYF